This T cell receptor (beta chain) was identified in a study of blood T cell repertoires in COVID-19. For the study at large: Both acute and convalescent COVID-19 samples were obtained from the United States, Italy and Spain. T cells, B-cell-depleted T cells, or PBMCs provided the cDNA or gDNA that served as material.

Deletions cut 4 bases from V and 0 bases from J, with 9 bases between. CDR1 LNHDA and CDR2 SQIVND come from the germline V gene (reference sequence). This CDR3 is built from 14 residues. In the source study's methods: Amplification from reference gene primers served as the basis for estimated nucleated cell counts. Here immunoSEQ multiplex PCR was the method, and the copy in TCRdb shows in-frame clones only, minus some. D and trimming were read from the DNA, whereas the V and J calls and clone size are those reported in that table. The sample has approximately 75,000 clones, approximately 78% seen once.

The chain uses TRBV19 and TRBJ1-2, with D maybe TRBD1 (5 bases). Sequencing used peripheral blood. This clonotype originated in a woman older than 75 with acute or convalescent COVID-19. The chain's CDR3 is CASSTRQSNYGYTF. CDR3 sequence (DNA): TGTGCCAGTAGTACGAGACAGTCTAACTATGGCTACACCTTC.